This T cell receptor (beta chain) was captured by sequencing in a study of Graves' ophthalmopathy and Graves' hyperthyroidism. Study-wide points: Classification of ophthalmopathy versus stable hyperthyroidism by a 13-signature model yielded around 88% sensitivity and around 81% specificity. Also, most clonotypes expanded in the thyroid above 0.001 frequency appeared in blood.

This clonotype was found many times. Its target is not known. RNA transcripts yielded amplified TCR beta CDR3 regions. Investigators did first-round RT-PCR with HTBI primers, then second-round multiplex PCR. TCRdb re-analysed the multiplex PCR reads in MiXCR, keeping a single row per CDR3 protein. This table has nearly 400,000 distinct CDR3 sequences, 18% appearing once. Orbital computed tomography, together with clinical symptoms, serum thyroxine, TRAb and thyroid ultrasound, was used for diagnosis. Looked up from germline, CDR1 is SGHRS and CDR2 is YFSETQ. The CDR3 consists of 15 residues. V dropped 3 bases and J dropped 5; count of bases not matched to a gene: 10.

The sequenced sample was peripheral blood. V usage is TRBV5-1 and J usage is TRBJ1-1; 7 positions agree with TRBD1. This receptor was taken from a young woman with Graves' ophthalmopathy. CDR3 sequence (DNA): TGCGCCAGCAGCTCTAAGACAGGGATGGAGACTGAAGCTTTCTTT. Translated: CASSSKTGMETEAFF.